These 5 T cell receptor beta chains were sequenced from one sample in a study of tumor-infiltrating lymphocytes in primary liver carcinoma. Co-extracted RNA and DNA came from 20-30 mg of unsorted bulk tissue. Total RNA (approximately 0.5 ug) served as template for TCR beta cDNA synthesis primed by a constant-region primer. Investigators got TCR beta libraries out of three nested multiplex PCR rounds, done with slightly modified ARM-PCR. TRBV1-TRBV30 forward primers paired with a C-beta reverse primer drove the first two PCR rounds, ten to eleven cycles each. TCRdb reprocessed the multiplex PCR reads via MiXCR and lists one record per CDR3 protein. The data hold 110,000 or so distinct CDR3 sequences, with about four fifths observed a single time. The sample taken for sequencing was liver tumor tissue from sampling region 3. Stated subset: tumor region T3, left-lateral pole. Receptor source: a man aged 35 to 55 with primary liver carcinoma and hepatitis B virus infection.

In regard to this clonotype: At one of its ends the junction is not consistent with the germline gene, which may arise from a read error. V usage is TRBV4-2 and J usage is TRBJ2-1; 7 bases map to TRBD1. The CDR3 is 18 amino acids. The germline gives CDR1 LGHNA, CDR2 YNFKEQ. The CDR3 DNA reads TGTGCCAGTAGCCAAGATTGGAGGACAGGCAAAGTCTACAATGAGCAGTTCTTC. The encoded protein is CASSQDWRTGKVYNEQFF.

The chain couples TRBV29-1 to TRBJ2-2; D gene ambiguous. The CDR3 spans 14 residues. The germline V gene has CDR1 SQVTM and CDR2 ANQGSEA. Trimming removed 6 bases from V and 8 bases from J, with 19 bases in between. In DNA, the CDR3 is TGCAGCGTCCTCAGTCCAGGACCCACAGGGGAGCTGTTTTTT. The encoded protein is CSVLSPGPTGELFF.

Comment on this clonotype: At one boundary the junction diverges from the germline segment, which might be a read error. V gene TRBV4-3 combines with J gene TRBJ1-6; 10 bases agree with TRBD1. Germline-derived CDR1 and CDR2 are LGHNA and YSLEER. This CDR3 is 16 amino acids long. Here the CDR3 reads CACSSWDRGSNSSLHF. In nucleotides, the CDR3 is TGCGCCTGCAGCTCCTGGGACAGGGGAAGTAATTCATCCCTCCACTTT.

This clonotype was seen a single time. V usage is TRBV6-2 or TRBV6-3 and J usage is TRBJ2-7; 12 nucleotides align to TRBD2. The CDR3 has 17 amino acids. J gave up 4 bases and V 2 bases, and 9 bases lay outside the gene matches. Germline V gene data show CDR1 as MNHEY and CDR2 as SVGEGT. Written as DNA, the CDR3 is TGTGCCAGCAGTTACGATGCGAGGACTAGCGGGATTTACGAGCAGTACTTC. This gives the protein CASSYDARTSGIYEQYF.

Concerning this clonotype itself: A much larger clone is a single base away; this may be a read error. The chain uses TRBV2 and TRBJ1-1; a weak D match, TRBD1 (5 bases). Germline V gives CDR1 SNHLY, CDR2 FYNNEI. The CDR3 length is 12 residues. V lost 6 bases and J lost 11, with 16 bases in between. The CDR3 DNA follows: TGTGCCAGCAGGGGGCCCGTACCGGATGCTTTCTTT. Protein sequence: CASRGPVPDAFF. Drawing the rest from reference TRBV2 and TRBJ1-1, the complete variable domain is EPEVTQTPSHQVTQMGQEVILRCVPISNHLYFYWYRQILGQKVEFLVSFYNNEISEKSEIFDDQFSVERPDGSNFTLKIRSTKLEDSAMYFCASRGPVPDAFFGQGTRLTVV.